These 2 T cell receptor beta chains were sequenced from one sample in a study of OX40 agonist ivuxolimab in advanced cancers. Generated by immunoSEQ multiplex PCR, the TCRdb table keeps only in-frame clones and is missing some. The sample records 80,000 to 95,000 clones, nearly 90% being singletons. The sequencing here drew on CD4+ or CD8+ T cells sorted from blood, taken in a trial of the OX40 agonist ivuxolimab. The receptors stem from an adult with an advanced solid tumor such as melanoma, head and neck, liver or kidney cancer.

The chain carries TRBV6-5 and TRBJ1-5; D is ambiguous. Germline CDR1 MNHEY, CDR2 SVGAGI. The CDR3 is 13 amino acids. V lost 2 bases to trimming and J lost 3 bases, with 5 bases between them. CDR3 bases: TGTGCCAGCAGTTACACGGTCAATCAGCCCCAGCATTTT. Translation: CASSYTVNQPQHF.

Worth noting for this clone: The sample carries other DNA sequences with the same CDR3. This chain's CDR3 is CASSQQGVNQPQHF. The CDR3 bases are TGTGCCAGTAGTCAACAGGGGGTTAATCAGCCCCAGCATTTT. V is TRBV28 and J is TRBJ1-5, with 8 nucleotides matching TRBD1. CDR1 is MDHEN and CDR2 is SYDVKM in the germline V gene. The CDR3 spans 14 residues. V was clipped by 9 bases and J by 4 bases; unmatched bases: 8.